This TCR beta chain appears in the sequencing data of a study of T cells in Graves' hyperthyroidism and ophthalmopathy. General study points: Most thyroid clonotypes with frequency above 0.001 were detected in blood. The authors' 13 V-J model separated ophthalmopathy from stable hyperthyroidism.

From RNA transcripts, TCR beta CDR3 regions were amplified. The HTBI primer set served for first-round RT-PCR of the TCR CDR3. TCRdb reprocessed the multiplex PCR reads with MiXCR, giving one entry per CDR3 protein. Of around 420,000 distinct CDR3 sequences listed, 15% to 19% are singletons. Germline assignment: CDR1 MNHNS and CDR2 SASEGT. With 5 bases removed from V and 1 base from J, the gap between germline ends came to 18 bases. The CDR3 is 16 amino acids. In its sample, this clonotype was seen many times. Its cognate antigen is unknown. Stable Graves' hyperthyroidism meant no ophthalmopathy progression within 18 months.

Sequencing was carried out using blood. The chain uses TRBV6-1 and TRBJ2-7; D not certain. The clonotype was recovered from a woman aged 18-35 years with Graves' hyperthyroidism. The CDR3 DNA sequence: TGTGCCAGCAGTTATTCAACGAGAGTTCCTTCCTACGAGCAGTACTTC. This gives the protein CASSYSTRVPSYEQYF.